One sample yielded the 19 T cell receptor beta chains listed below, sequenced in a study of cytomegalovirus exposure and HLA in healthy donors. PCR employed 60 Vbeta and 13 Jbeta primers. This table comes from immunoSEQ multiplex PCR, and its TCRdb copy is limited to in-frame clones, with some not included. The sample lists fewer than 200,000 clones, about 80% occurring once. The sequenced material came from PBMCs. The receptors come from a man aged 30-40 years in good health and CMV-seronegative.

This clone occurred once. The V gene is TRBV9, the J gene TRBJ2-3; 8 nucleotides line up with TRBD2. Germline CDR1 and CDR2: SGDLS and YYNGEE. V shed 0 bases and J 6 bases; nucleotides not matched to a gene: 6. CDR3 length equals 15 residues. CDR3 nucleotide sequence: TGTGCCAGCAGCGTAGACGGGCGGGGGGTGGATACGCAGTATTTT. Amino acids: CASSVDGRGVDTQYF.

The rearrangement links TRBV7-2 to TRBJ1-2; TRBD1 is a possible D gene (5 bases). Per the germline V gene, CDR1 is SGHTA and CDR2 is FQGNSA. The ends were cut back, 1 base at V and 6 bases at J, with 9 bases in the middle. This CDR3 has 13 residues. CDR3 amino acids: CASSLVRVNGYTF. For the CDR3, the DNA is TGTGCCAGCAGCTTAGTCAGGGTTAATGGCTACACCTTC.

This chain uses TRBV15 with TRBJ1-3; tentative D call: TRBD1 (5 bases). Germline V CDR1 and CDR2: LNHNV, YYDKDF (reference sequence). Trimming removed 0 bases at V and 0 bases at J, with 18 bases between. The CDR3 contains 19 residues. The CDR3 DNA is TGTGCCACCAGCAGAGATTACTTTCGGGGACTGACCTCTGGAAACACCATATATTTT. Translating gives CATSRDYFRGLTSGNTIYF.

CDR3 residues: CAWSVLAPGEQYF. CDR3 DNA: TGTGCCTGGAGTGTACTAGCGCCCGGCGAGCAGTACTTC. The rearrangement links TRBV30 to TRBJ2-7; 7 nucleotides match TRBD2. Germline trimming cut 0 bases from V and 6 bases from J; bases unmatched to any gene: 5. In germline, CDR1 is GTSNPN, CDR2 SVGIG (reference sequence). The CDR3 has 13 amino acids.

The chain combines TRBV7-3 with TRBJ2-1; 12 bases are a match to TRBD2. V gave up 3 bases and J gave up 6 bases; unmatched junction bases: 3. CDR1 and CDR2 (germline): SGHTA, FQGTGA. The CDR3 is 15 amino acids. The CDR3 coding sequence is TGTGCCAGCAGCTTCGCACTAGCGGGAGGCAATGAGCAGTTCTTC. Its translation is CASSFALAGGNEQFF.

CDR3 loop: CAWSTSRTFDPGELFF. The CDR3 DNA is TGTGCCTGGAGCACCAGCCGGACTTTCGATCCCGGGGAGCTGTTTTTT. The rearrangement joins TRBV30 to TRBJ2-2; D might be TRBD2 (5 bases). This CDR3 contains 16 residues. Trimming shortened V by 3 bases and J by 6 bases, and 20 bases separated the two germline ends. Germline lookup yields CDR1 GTSNPN and CDR2 SVGIG (reference sequence).

In this sample, this clone turned up a few times. V is TRBV9 and J is TRBJ2-3; 7 bases map to TRBD1. Germline trimming cut 3 bases from V and 1 base from J; bases unmatched to any gene: 8. The CDR3 has 16 amino acids. Germline CDR1 and CDR2: SGDLS and YYNGEE. CDR3 protein: CASSGFTGQRTDTQYF. The DNA for the CDR3 is TGTGCCAGCAGCGGTTTTACGGGACAGCGCACAGATACGCAGTATTTT.

This sequence joins TRBV5-1 and TRBJ2-3; 7 bases are shared with TRBD1. This CDR3 is built from 15 residues. Trimming at V came to 4 bases and at J to 2 bases, leaving 7 bases not matched to a gene. Per germline, CDR1 SGHRS and CDR2 YFSETQ. The CDR3 region is CASSLNGQATDTQYF. In DNA, the CDR3 is TGCGCCAGCAGCCTTAATGGACAGGCCACAGATACGCAGTATTTT.

V usage is TRBV19 and J usage is TRBJ2-2, with D maybe TRBD1 (6 bases). Germline V gene sequence: CDR1 LNHDA, CDR2 SQIVND (reference sequence). V was shortened by 5 bases and J by 7 bases, with 11 bases between the two germline ends. The CDR3 has 13 amino acids. CDR3 DNA: TGTGCCAGTAGTCTCGAGGGGGTCGGGGAGCTGTTTTTT. Its protein product is CASSLEGVGELFF.

CDR3 sequence: CASSEGHLYEQYF. In DNA form, the CDR3 reads TGCGCCAGCAGCGAGGGACACCTCTACGAGCAGTACTTC. The chain combines TRBV5-1 with TRBJ2-7, with D possibly being TRBD1 (6 bases). CDR3 length: 13 amino acids. Trimming took off 4 bases at V and 3 bases at J, with 11 bases between the two ends. The germline gives CDR1 SGHRS, CDR2 YFSETQ.

The chain recombines TRBV5-1 with TRBJ1-1; D is ambiguous. The CDR3 spans 13 residues. V was trimmed by 4 bases and J by 0 bases, leaving 7 bases between them. Germline assignment: CDR1 SGHRS and CDR2 YFSETQ. CDR3 sequence reads: CASSPTMNTEAFF. The CDR3 DNA reads as TGCGCCAGCAGCCCTACCATGAACACTGAAGCTTTCTTT.

This chain uses TRBV11-2 with TRBJ1-2, with 8 nucleotides matching TRBD1. V was pared by 3 bases and J by 6 bases, with 3 bases of the junction left unmatched. In germline, CDR1 is SGHAT, CDR2 FQNNGV. This CDR3 region has 13 residues. The CDR3 DNA reads TGTGCCAGCAGCTTGCTGACAGGGGATGGCTACACCTTC. Its protein product is CASSLLTGDGYTF.

This clone was detected a few times. The gene calls are TRBV9 and TRBJ1-2; tentatively, D is TRBD1 (6 bases). CDR1 and CDR2 from the germline V gene are SGDLS and YYNGEE. The CDR3 is made up of 13 amino acids. Trimming removed 5 bases from V and 6 bases from J, with 14 bases in between. CDR3 region: CASSTGGGHGYTF. DNA for the CDR3: TGTGCCAGCAGTACGGGGGGGGGCCATGGCTACACCTTC.

The chain uses TRBV5-1 and TRBJ2-5; no clear D. Germline V gene data show CDR1 as SGHRS and CDR2 as YFSETQ. The CDR3 spans 15 residues. The ends were cut back, 5 bases at V and 1 base at J, with 15 bases in the middle. The chain's CDR3 is CASRVEQPGQETQYF. CDR3 nucleotides: TGCGCCAGCAGGGTTGAGCAACCGGGCCAAGAGACCCAGTACTTC.

The V and J genes are TRBV30 and TRBJ2-3; 9 bases fit TRBD2. Germline lookup yields CDR1 GTSNPN and CDR2 SVGIG (reference sequence). The junction had 6 bases not matched to a gene; V was cut back by 0 bases and J by 5 bases. This CDR3 has 15 residues. CDR3 sequence reads: CAWSVTSGRKDTQYF. The CDR3 region has the DNA TGTGCCTGGAGTGTAACGAGCGGGAGGAAAGATACGCAGTATTTT.

This chain joins TRBV2 and TRBJ2-3; the D gene is possibly TRBD1 (6 bases). The CDR3 has 13 amino acids. From germline, CDR1 is SNHLY and CDR2 FYNNEI. V lost 11 bases and J 0 bases, leaving 12 bases between the germline ends. The CDR3 loop is CAGPRGSTDTQYF. For the CDR3, the DNA is TGTGCCGGCCCGAGGGGGAGCACAGATACGCAGTATTTT.

This clone was observed once. This sequence joins TRBV30 and TRBJ2-5; D not certain. The V end was cut by 2 bases, the J end by 4 bases, with 5 bases between. This CDR3 is built from 11 residues. Germline V gives CDR1 GTSNPN, CDR2 SVGIG (reference sequence). The CDR3 reads CAWSSRETQYF. The CDR3, as DNA: TGTGCCTGGAGTTCGCGAGAGACCCAGTACTTC. Variable domain in full (rest from reference TRBV30 and TRBJ2-5): SQTIHQWPATLVQPVGSPLSLECTVEGTSNPNLYWYRQAAGRGLQLLFYSVGIGQISSEVPQNLSASRPQDRQFILSSKKLLLSDSGFYLCAWSSRETQYFGPGTRLLVL.

This chain uses TRBV4-1 with TRBJ2-7, with D unresolved. The CDR3 covers 13 residues. The V end lost 0 bases, the J end lost 2 bases, and 5 bases lay between the germline ends. Germline loops: CDR1 MGHRA, CDR2 YSYEKL. CDR3 in DNA: TGCGCCAGCAGCCAAGAGAGTGCCTACGAGCAGTACTTC. This encodes CASSQESAYEQYF.

J is TRBJ1-5 and V is TRBV28; D is uncertain. The CDR3 runs 12 residues. Trimming left V 5 bases short and J 9 bases short, with 11 bases between. Germline V gene sequence: CDR1 MDHEN, CDR2 SYDVKM. In DNA, the CDR3 is TGTGCCAGCAGTACCAGGATCCTGCCCCAGCATTTT. Its translation is CASSTRILPQHF.